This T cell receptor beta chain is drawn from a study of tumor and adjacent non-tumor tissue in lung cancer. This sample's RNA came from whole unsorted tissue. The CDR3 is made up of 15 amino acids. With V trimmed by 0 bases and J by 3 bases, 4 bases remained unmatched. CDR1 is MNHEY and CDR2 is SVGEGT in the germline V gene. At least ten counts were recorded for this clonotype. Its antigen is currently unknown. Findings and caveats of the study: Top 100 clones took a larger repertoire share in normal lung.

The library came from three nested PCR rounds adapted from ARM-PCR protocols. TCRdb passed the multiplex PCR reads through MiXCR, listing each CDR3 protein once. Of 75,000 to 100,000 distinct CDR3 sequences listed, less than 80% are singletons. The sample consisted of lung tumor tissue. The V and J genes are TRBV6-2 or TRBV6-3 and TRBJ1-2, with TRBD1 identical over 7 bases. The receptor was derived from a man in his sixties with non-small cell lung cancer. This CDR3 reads CASSYSTGNDYGYTF. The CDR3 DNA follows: TGTGCCAGCAGTTACTCGACAGGGAATGACTATGGCTACACCTTC.